These T cell receptor beta chains were read from a single sample in a study of blood T cell repertoires in COVID-19. This table comes from immunoSEQ multiplex PCR, and its TCRdb copy is limited to in-frame clones, with some not included. Seen here are more than 10,000 clones, roughly 85% observed once, and the top ten hold around 30%. The sequenced sample was peripheral blood. These receptor sequences come from a human donor in a cohort sampled during active COVID-19. CDR3s include the opening cysteine and the closing phenylalanine or tryptophan. A D gene is named only where the DNA matches it firmly. For some rows the clone size is stated as once, few or many, or as a class when expanded; others skip it.

abundance	j_gene	v_gene	d_gene	CDR3nt	CDR3aa
few	TRBJ1-5	TRBV7-2	TRBD1	TGTGCCAGCAGCATGACAGGGGGCGTCAATCAGCCCCAGCATTTT	CASSMTGGVNQPQHF
-	TRBJ2-5	TRBV9	-	TGTGCCAGCAGCGTAGCTTCCGCGTACCAAGAGACCCAGTACTTC	CASSVASAYQETQYF
-	TRBJ2-5	TRBV5-4	-	TGTGCCAGCAGTCCCACGGGGGAGACCCAGTACTTC	CASSPTGETQYF
-	TRBJ1-5	TRBV7-9	-	TGTGCCAGCAGCCCCCTCGAGGTTAGGGTCGGGGAGCCCCAGCATTTT	CASSPLEVRVGEPQHF
-	TRBJ2-3	TRBV1	-	-	CTSSQDGAGWGQGTQYF
-	TRBJ2-1	TRBV18	-	TGTGCCAGCTCACCAAGCTACGCAAACAATGAGCAGTTCTTC	CASSPSYANNEQFF
-	TRBJ2-1	TRBV7-2	TRBD2	TGTGCCAGCAGCTTAGAGCGGGAGGGTGAGCAGTTCTTC	CASSLEREGEQFF
-	TRBJ1-6	TRBV6-5	TRBD1	TGTGCCAGCAGTAGACAGGGGAAAAATTCACCCCTCCACTTT	CASSRQGKNSPLHF
once	TRBJ1-6	TRBV4-1	-	TGCGCCAGCAGCCAAGAAAGTAGGTGGGCGGGAAATAATTCACCCCTCCACTTT	CASSQESRWAGNNSPLHF
few	TRBJ2-2	TRBV24-1	TRBD2	TGTGCCACCAGTGATTTGGCTAGCGGGGGACTAGACGGGGAGCTGTTTTTT	CATSDLASGGLDGELFF
-	TRBJ2-5	TRBV11-1	TRBD2	TGTGCCAGCAGCTGGAGACTAGCGGGAGAAGAGACCCAGTACTTC	CASSWRLAGEETQYF
-	TRBJ1-2	TRBV2	TRBD1	TGTGCCAGCAGTGGACAGGGAGACTATGGCTACACCTTC	CASSGQGDYGYTF
-	TRBJ2-7	TRBV2	-	TGTGCCAGCAAGAGGGACTCTCCCTACGAGCAGTACTTC	CASKRDSPYEQYF
-	TRBJ2-1	TRBV11-2	-	TGTGCCAGCAGCTTAGAGCAGAATGAGCAGTTCTTC	CASSLEQNEQFF
-	TRBJ1-2	TRBV11-2	-	TGTGCCAGCAGCTTGGCGGGAGCTGCCCTAAACTATGGCTACACCTTC	CASSLAGAALNYGYTF
-	TRBJ1-4	TRBV19	-	TGTGCCAGTAGTATATCGGGAGATACTAATGAAAAACTGTTTTTT	CASSISGDTNEKLFF
-	TRBJ2-1	TRBV6-4	TRBD2	TGTGCCAGCACCATAGCGGGAGACTCGGGCGATGAGCAGTTCTTC	CASTIAGDSGDEQFF
once	TRBJ1-3	TRBV30	-	TGTGCCTGGACCCCCGCGGGAATAACCTCTGGAAACACCATATATTTT	CAWTPAGITSGNTIYF
-	TRBJ1-1	TRBV7-9	-	TGTGCCAGCAGTTACAGTTACGAAGCTTTCTTT	CASSYSYEAFF
-	TRBJ1-4	TRBV11-3	TRBD1	TGTGCCAGCAGCCAGACAGGGTTGGATGAAAAACTGTTTTTT	CASSQTGLDEKLFF
-	TRBJ1-2	TRBV19	-	TGTGCCAGTAGTATAGATCTAGAGACGGCCTATGGCTACACCTTC	CASSIDLETAYGYTF
once	TRBJ2-1	TRBV20-1	TRBD2	TGCAGTGCTAGTCGTCAGACTAGCGGGAGGGCGGGGGAGCAGTTCTTC	CSASRQTSGRAGEQFF
-	TRBJ1-4	TRBV6-5	-	TGTGCCAGCAGCCGACAGTCAGGGAATGAAAAACTGTTTTTT	CASSRQSGNEKLFF
-	TRBJ1-2	TRBV3-1/TRBV3-2	-	TGTGCCAGCAGCCAAGGTGGAGGGTGGGTCTATGGCTACACCTTC	CASSQGGGWVYGYTF
-	TRBJ2-7	TRBV24-1	TRBD1	TGTGCCACCAGTGATGGACAGGGAATGGTCGAGCAGTACTTC	CATSDGQGMVEQYF
-	TRBJ1-3	TRBV6-6	-	TGTGCCAGCAGTCCCCAGGACGGACTCTCTGGAAACACCATATATTTT	CASSPQDGLSGNTIYF
-	TRBJ2-3	TRBV5-1	TRBD1	TGCGCCAGCAGCCGGACAGGGACCACAGATACGCAGTATTTT	CASSRTGTTDTQYF
-	TRBJ2-2	TRBV5-3	TRBD2	TGTGCCAGAAGCCCCAACCTAGGCAGCGGGAGATATGGCGGGGAGCTGTTTTTT	CARSPNLGSGRYGGELFF
-	TRBJ2-1	TRBV29-1	TRBD2	TGCAGCGTTGATAGGATTTCGGGAGGGAACTACAATGAGCAGTTCTTC	CSVDRISGGNYNEQFF
-	TRBJ1-2	TRBV19	TRBD1	TGTGCCAGTAGTATAGGCCTAGAGGGGGCCGGCTATGGCTACACCTTC	CASSIGLEGAGYGYTF
few	TRBJ1-2	TRBV4-1	-	TGCGCCAGCAGCTCCCAGGGTGGCTACACCTTC	CASSSQGGYTF
-	TRBJ1-6	TRBV5-6	-	TGTGCCAGCACCTGGGGCCAAACAGCTCCCCCCCTCCACTTT	CASTWGQTAPPLHF
-	TRBJ2-5	TRBV2	-	TGTGCCAGCAGTGACGAGGCGGAAACACACCAAGAGACCCAGTACTTC	CASSDEAETHQETQYF
-	TRBJ2-3	TRBV5-4	-	TGTGCCAGCAGCTTGGACAGGCCCCGCACAGATACGCAGTATTTT	CASSLDRPRTDTQYF
-	TRBJ1-1	TRBV5-1	TRBD1	TGCGCCAGCAGCAAAGCACAGGGGGAGAGCACTGAAGCTTTCTTT	CASSKAQGESTEAFF
-	TRBJ1-2	TRBV6-5	TRBD1	TGTGCCAGCACGCCCCAGGGGGCTTTGTTTGGCTACACCTTC	CASTPQGALFGYTF
-	TRBJ2-3	TRBV7-3	TRBD2	TGTGCCAGCAGCTTAGGTCTAGCGGGAGGAGGAGATACGCAGTATTTT	CASSLGLAGGGDTQYF
-	TRBJ2-3	TRBV5-6	TRBD2	TGTGCCAGCAGCTTGTCCCTAGCGGGAGGGCCCTCGCTGTATTTT	CASSLSLAGGPSLYF
-	TRBJ2-1	TRBV2	TRBD2	TGTGCCAGCACACGAGGGACTAGTGGGACGTCGGGGTGGTTCTTC	CASTRGTSGTSGWFF
-	TRBJ1-1	TRBV5-5	-	TGTGCCAGCAGCTTGGATTGGGTCAGGATCACTGAAGCTTTCTTT	CASSLDWVRITEAFF
-	TRBJ1-5	TRBV5-6	-	TGTGCCAGCAGCTTGAGGGCAGGGGATCAGCCCCAGCATTTT	CASSLRAGDQPQHF
-	TRBJ2-5	TRBV11-3	-	TGTGCCAGCAGCTTAGTTCCGGCGGATCATCAAGAGACCCAGTACTTC	CASSLVPADHQETQYF
-	TRBJ1-5	TRBV6-5	TRBD1	TGTGCCAGCAGTCGGGGACAGGGCGGCAATCAGCCCCAGCATTTT	CASSRGQGGNQPQHF
-	TRBJ1-4	TRBV18	TRBD1	TGTGCCAGCTCCAGTAGACAGGGGGCGCCCCGAGAAAAACTGTTTTTT	CASSSRQGAPREKLFF
-	TRBJ1-2	TRBV11-1	-	TGTGCCAGCAGCTCTATCAGGGAATACTATGGCTACACCTTC	CASSSIREYYGYTF
-	TRBJ2-7	TRBV11-2	-	TGTGCCAGCAGCTTAGCCCGCTACGAGCAGTACTTC	CASSLARYEQYF
-	TRBJ2-3	TRBV12-5	TRBD2	TGTGCTAGTGCGGGGGGGACGAAGGACTACAGATACAAAGAGCTACTCTTGCAGTATTTT	CASAGGTKDYRYKELLLQYF
-	TRBJ2-2	TRBV14	-	TGTGCCAGCAGCGGAGGGGGCGCTTTGTCCGGGGAGCTGTTTTTT	CASSGGGALSGELFF
few	TRBJ2-7	TRBV27	TRBD2	TGTGCCAGCAGAGATAAGACTAGCGGTTCCTACGAGCAGTACTTC	CASRDKTSGSYEQYF
few	TRBJ1-6	TRBV7-3	-	TGTGCCAGCAGCTCAGCCGGGACAAGGGATTCACCCCTCCACTTT	CASSSAGTRDSPLHF
once	TRBJ1-3	TRBV3-1/TRBV3-2	TRBD1	TGTGCCAGCAGCCACTTTACAGGGGCCGGCTCTGGAAACACCATATATTTT	CASSHFTGAGSGNTIYF
-	TRBJ1-4	TRBV7-9	-	TGTGCCAGCAGTTGGGAGAACCAGAAAGAAAAACTGTTTTTT	CASSWENQKEKLFF
-	TRBJ2-5	TRBV6-4	-	TGTGCCAGCAGTGAAGTAAGGTTAGCGGAGCAAGAGACCCAGTACTTC	CASSEVRLAEQETQYF
-	TRBJ1-1	TRBV3-1/TRBV3-2	-	TGTGCCAGCAGCCAAGCGGGGAATACTGAAGCTTTCTTT	CASSQAGNTEAFF
-	TRBJ2-3	TRBV2	-	TGTGCCAGCAGTAGGACAAACACAGATACGCAGTATTTT	CASSRTNTDTQYF
-	TRBJ1-4	TRBV5-1	-	TGCGCCAGCAGCTTGACCCTTGACGGAGACGTCGCAACTAATGAAAAACTGTTTTTT	CASSLTLDGDVATNEKLFF
-	TRBJ1-2	TRBV18	-	TGTGCCAGCTCACCACCGGGAGCTAACTATGGCTACACCTTC	CASSPPGANYGYTF